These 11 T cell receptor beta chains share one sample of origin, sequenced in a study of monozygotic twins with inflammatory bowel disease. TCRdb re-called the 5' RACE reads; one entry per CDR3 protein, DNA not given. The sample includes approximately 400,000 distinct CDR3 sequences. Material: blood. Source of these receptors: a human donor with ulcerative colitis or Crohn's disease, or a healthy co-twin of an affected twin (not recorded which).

The CDR3 is CASSNQGVGTDTQYF. The V and J genes are TRBV18 and TRBJ2-3; TCRdb indicates TRBD1, and absent DNA this call remains unverified. Germline loops: CDR1 KGHSH, CDR2 LQKENI. The CDR3 runs to 15 residues.

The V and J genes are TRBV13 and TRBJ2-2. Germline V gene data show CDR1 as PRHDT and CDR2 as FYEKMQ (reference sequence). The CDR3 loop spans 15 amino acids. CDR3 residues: CASIQRTANTGELFF.

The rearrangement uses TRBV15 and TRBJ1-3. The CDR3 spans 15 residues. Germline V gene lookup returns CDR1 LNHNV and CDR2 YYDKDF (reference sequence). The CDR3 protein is CATSRDVISGNTIYF.

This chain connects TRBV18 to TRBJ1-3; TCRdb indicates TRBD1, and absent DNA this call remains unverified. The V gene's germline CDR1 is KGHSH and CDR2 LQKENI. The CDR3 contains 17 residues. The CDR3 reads CASSPNIGQNSGNTIYF.

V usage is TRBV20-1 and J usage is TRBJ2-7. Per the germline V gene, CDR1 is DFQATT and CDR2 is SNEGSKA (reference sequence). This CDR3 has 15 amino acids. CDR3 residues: CSAKDPSGSVLEQYF.

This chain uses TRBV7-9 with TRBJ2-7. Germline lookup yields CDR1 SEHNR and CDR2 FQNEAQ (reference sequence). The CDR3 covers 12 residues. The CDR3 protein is CASSLEANEQYF.

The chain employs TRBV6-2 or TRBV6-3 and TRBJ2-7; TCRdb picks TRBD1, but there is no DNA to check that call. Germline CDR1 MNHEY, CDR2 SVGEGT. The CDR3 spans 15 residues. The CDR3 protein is CASSYGHPTFGEQYF.

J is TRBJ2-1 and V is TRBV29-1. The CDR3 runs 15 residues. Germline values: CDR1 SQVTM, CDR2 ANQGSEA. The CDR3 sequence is CSVEGTPYTANEQFF.

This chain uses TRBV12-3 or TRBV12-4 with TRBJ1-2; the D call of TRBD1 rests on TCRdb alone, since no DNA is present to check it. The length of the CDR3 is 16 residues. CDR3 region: CASRDPRTGDNYGYTF.

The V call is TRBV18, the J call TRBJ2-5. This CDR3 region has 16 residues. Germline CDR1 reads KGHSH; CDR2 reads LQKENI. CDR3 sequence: CASSPPGYPYQETQYF.

The CDR3 region is CASSPRGGYSPLHF. The chain carries TRBV3-1 and TRBJ1-6. Germline V gene sequence: CDR1 LGHDT, CDR2 YNNKEL (reference sequence). The CDR3 runs 14 residues.